The next 9 T cell receptor beta chains were all read from a single sample in a study of T-cell memory formation after mild COVID-19. TCRdb processed the 5' RACE reads anew with MiXCR; each CDR3 protein has one entry. The sample holds tens of thousands of distinct CDR3 sequences, 10% to 15% seen once. What was sequenced was PBMCs or a T cell subset sorted from them (not recorded which). These receptors were taken from an adult woman who had mild COVID-19 (a few samples of this study predate the infection). Cell type and time point are not known.

This chain uses TRBV11-2 with TRBJ1-2; TRBD1 matches at 8 bases. Unmatched junction bases numbered 6, after V lost 1 base and J lost 8 bases. Germline V gene lookup returns CDR1 SGHAT and CDR2 FQNNGV. The CDR3 has 14 residues. Here the CDR3 DNA reads TGTGCCAGCAGCTTAGGCATGACAGGGGCCGGCTACACCTTC. Protein sequence: CASSLGMTGAGYTF.

This clonotype was seen only a few times. The CDR3 DNA is TGTGCCATCAGTGCTGGTGAAGGGGCCAGAAACACCATATATTTT. This gives the protein CAISAGEGARNTIYF. This chain joins TRBV10-3 and TRBJ1-3; maybe TRBD1 (5 bases). V dropped 4 bases and J dropped 5 bases, with 15 bases sitting between them. The CDR3 covers 15 residues. Per germline, CDR1 ENHRY and CDR2 SYGVKD.

The rearrangement links TRBV11-2 to TRBJ1-2; D gene unclear. This CDR3 has 17 amino acids. V was shortened by 2 bases and J by 2 bases, with 18 bases between the two germline ends. Germline CDR1 and CDR2: SGHAT and FQNNGV. The CDR3 region is CASSLWGLGRENYGYTF. CDR3 DNA sequence: TGTGCCAGCAGCTTATGGGGTTTGGGCCGGGAAAACTATGGCTACACCTTC. The whole variable domain, filled in from reference TRBV11-2 and TRBJ1-2, reads EAGVAQSPRYKIIEKRQSVAFWCNPISGHATLYWYQQILGQGPKLLIQFQNNGVVDDSQLPKDRFSAERLKGVDSTLKIQPAKLEDSAVYLCASSLWGLGRENYGYTFGSGTRLTVV.

This chain links TRBV29-1 with TRBJ2-7; D may be TRBD2 (6 bases). In germline, CDR1 is SQVTM, CDR2 ANQGSEA. The CDR3 consists of 15 residues. V shed 3 bases and J shed 0 bases, with 15 bases lying between them. The CDR3 DNA sequence: TGCAGCGTTGAGCTACTCGGGAGTAGCTCCTACGAGCAGTACTTC. It specifies CSVELLGSSSYEQYF.

This sequence joins TRBV29-1 and TRBJ1-1; tentative D call: TRBD1 (5 bases). Trimming stripped 5 bases from V and 1 base from J, with 11 bases between. CDR1 and CDR2 from the germline V gene are SQVTM and ANQGSEA. The CDR3 consists of 13 residues. The CDR3 loop is CSVRDSGNTEAFF. CDR3 DNA sequence: TGCAGCGTTCGAGACAGTGGGAACACTGAAGCTTTCTTT.

Only a few counts were recorded for this clonotype. The rearrangement uses TRBV27 and TRBJ2-7; D is perhaps TRBD1 or TRBD2 (6 bases each). The CDR3 totals 14 residues. Germline lookup yields CDR1 MNHEY and CDR2 SMNVEV (reference sequence). V was shortened by 6 bases and J by 7 bases, with 19 bases between the two germline ends. In DNA form, the CDR3 reads TGTGCCAGCAGCCTAGGCCGGGGGCCATGGGAGCAGTACTTC. Encoded protein: CASSLGRGPWEQYF.

This clonotype was seen only a few times. In DNA form, the CDR3 reads TGTGCCAGCAGCTTAGTAGGGGGGGCTAAGTTGAATGAGCAGTTCTTC. It translates to CASSLVGGAKLNEQFF. The rearrangement uses TRBV7-3 and TRBJ2-1, with D possibly matching TRBD2 (7 bases). Germline-derived CDR1 and CDR2 are SGHTA and FQGTGA. This CDR3 is 16 amino acids long. V was pared by 2 bases and J by 7 bases, with 18 bases between. Based on the CDR3 plus reference TRBV7-3 and TRBJ2-1, the full variable domain is GAGVSQTPSNKVTEKGKYVELRCDPISGHTALYWYRQSLGQGPEFLIYFQGTGAADDSGLPNDRFFAVRPEGSVSTLKIQRTERGDSAVYLCASSLVGGAKLNEQFFGPGTRLTVL.

In this sample, this clonotype turned up many times. This sequence joins TRBV7-9 and TRBJ2-7, with 10 bases fitting TRBD2. After removal of 0 bases from V and 2 bases from J, the junction contained 4 bases not matched to a gene. The CDR3 covers 16 residues. CDR1 is SEHNR and CDR2 is FQNEAQ in the germline V gene (reference sequence). The CDR3 protein is CASSLAGSGGAYEQYF. The CDR3, as DNA: TGTGCCAGCAGCTTAGCGGGGAGCGGGGGGGCCTACGAGCAGTACTTC.

V usage is TRBV4-1 and J usage is TRBJ1-5, with 8 bases aligning to TRBD1. Unmatched junction bases numbered 8, after V lost 3 bases and J lost 7 bases. The V gene's germline CDR1 is MGHRA and CDR2 YSYEKL. There are 15 residues in the CDR3. CDR3 nucleotides: TGCGCCAGCAGCCATGGTGACAGGGGTGGGCAGCCCCAGCATTTT. Encoded protein: CASSHGDRGGQPQHF.